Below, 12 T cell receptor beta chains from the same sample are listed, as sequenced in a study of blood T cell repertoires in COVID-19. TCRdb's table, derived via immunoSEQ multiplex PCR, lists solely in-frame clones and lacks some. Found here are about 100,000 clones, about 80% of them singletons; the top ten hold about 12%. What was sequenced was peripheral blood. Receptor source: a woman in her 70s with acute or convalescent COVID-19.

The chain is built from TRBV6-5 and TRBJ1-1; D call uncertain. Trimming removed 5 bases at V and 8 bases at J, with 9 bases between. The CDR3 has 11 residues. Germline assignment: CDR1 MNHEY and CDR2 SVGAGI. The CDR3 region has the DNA TGTGCCAGCAGTCGCGGTACCGAAGCTTTCTTT. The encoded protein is CASSRGTEAFF.

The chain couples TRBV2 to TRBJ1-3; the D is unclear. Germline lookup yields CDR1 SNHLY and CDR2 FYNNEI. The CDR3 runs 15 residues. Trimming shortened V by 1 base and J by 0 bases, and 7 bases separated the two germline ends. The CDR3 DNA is TGTGCCAGCAGTGAAGAACAGATCTCTGGAAACACCATATATTTT. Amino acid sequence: CASSEEQISGNTIYF.

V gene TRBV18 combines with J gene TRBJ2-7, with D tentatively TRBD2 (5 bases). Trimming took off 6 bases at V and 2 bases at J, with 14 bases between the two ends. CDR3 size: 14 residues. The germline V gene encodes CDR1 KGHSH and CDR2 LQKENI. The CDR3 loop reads CASSPREEPYEQYF. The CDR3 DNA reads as TGTGCCAGCTCCCCTCGGGAAGAACCCTACGAGCAGTACTTC. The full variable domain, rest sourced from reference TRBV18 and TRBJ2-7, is NAGVMQNPRHLVRRRGQEARLRCSPMKGHSHVYWYRQLPEEGLKFMVYLQKENIIDESGMPKERFSAEFPKEGPSILRIQQVVRGDSAAYFCASSPREEPYEQYFGPGTRLTVT.

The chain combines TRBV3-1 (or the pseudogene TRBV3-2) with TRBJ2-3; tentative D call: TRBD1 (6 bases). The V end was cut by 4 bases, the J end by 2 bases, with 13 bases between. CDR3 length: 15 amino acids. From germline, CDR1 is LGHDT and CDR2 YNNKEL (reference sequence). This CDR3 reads CASSLTTGNTDTQYF. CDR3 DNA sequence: TGTGCCAGCAGCCTTACAACAGGGAACACAGATACGCAGTATTTT.

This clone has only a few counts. DNA of the CDR3: TGTGCCAGCAGCGTTAATAGCGGGATAACCGGGGAGCTGTTTTTT. Its protein product is CASSVNSGITGELFF. The chain is built from TRBV9 and TRBJ2-2; 8 positions agree with TRBD2. The CDR3 has 15 amino acids. CDR1 is SGDLS and CDR2 is YYNGEE in the germline V gene. V dropped 2 bases and J dropped 5; count of bases not matched to a gene: 5.

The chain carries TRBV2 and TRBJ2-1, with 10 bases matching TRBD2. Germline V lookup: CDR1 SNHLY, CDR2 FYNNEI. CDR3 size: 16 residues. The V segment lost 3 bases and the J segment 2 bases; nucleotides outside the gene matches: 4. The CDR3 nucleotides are TGTGCCAGCAGTGACGGACTAGCGGATACCTACAATGAGCAGTTCTTC. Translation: CASSDGLADTYNEQFF.

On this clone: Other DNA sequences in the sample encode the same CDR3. The CDR3 DNA is TGCGCCAGCAGCCAGGGGACAGGGGATGAAAAACTGTTTTTT. Translating it yields CASSQGTGDEKLFF. The genes are TRBV4-1 and TRBJ1-4; 10 positions match TRBD1. J was trimmed by 6 bases and V by 3 bases; bases with no gene match: 1. Germline CDR1 and CDR2: MGHRA and YSYEKL. CDR3 length: 14 amino acids.

The CDR3, as DNA: TGTGCCAGCAGTCCCGACCGGGACAGTACCCAGCCCCAGCATTTT. Its translation: CASSPDRDSTQPQHF. The rearrangement uses TRBV6-2 or TRBV6-3 and TRBJ1-5; the match to TRBD1 covers 7 bases. Trimming took 5 bases from V and 7 from J; bases not matched to a gene: 11. Per germline, CDR1 MNHEY and CDR2 SVGEGT. The CDR3 is 15 amino acids.

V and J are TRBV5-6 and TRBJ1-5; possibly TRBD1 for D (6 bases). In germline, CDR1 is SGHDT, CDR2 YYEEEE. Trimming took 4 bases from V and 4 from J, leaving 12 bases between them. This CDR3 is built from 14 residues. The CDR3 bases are TGTGCCAGCAGCCCCGGGACACTAAATCAGCCCCAGCATTTT. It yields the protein CASSPGTLNQPQHF.

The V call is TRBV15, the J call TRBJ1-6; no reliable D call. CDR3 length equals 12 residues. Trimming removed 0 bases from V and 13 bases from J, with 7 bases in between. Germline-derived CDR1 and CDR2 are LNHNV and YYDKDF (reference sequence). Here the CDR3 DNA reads TGTGCCACCAGCAGAGAGGCAGTGCCCCTCCACTTT. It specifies CATSREAVPLHF. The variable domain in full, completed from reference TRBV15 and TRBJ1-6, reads DAMVIQNPRYQVTQFGKPVTLSCSQTLNHNVMYWYQQKSSQAPKLLFHYYDKDFNNEADTPDNFQSRRPNTSFCFLDIRSPGLGDTAMYLCATSREAVPLHFGNGTRLTVT.

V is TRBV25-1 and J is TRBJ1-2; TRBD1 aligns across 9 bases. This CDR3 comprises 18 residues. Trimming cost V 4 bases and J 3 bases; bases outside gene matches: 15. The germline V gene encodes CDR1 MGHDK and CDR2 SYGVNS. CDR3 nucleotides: TGTGCCAGCAGTGTAACTTACAGGGGGCAGGTCGTGGACTATGGCTACACCTTC. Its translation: CASSVTYRGQVVDYGYTF.

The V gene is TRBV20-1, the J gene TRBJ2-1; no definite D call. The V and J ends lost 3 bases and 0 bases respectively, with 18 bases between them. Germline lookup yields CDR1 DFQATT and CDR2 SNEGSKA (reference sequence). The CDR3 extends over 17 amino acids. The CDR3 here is CSASNSGSSGSYNEQFF. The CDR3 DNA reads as TGCAGTGCTAGTAATTCCGGGTCATCTGGCTCCTACAATGAGCAGTTCTTC.